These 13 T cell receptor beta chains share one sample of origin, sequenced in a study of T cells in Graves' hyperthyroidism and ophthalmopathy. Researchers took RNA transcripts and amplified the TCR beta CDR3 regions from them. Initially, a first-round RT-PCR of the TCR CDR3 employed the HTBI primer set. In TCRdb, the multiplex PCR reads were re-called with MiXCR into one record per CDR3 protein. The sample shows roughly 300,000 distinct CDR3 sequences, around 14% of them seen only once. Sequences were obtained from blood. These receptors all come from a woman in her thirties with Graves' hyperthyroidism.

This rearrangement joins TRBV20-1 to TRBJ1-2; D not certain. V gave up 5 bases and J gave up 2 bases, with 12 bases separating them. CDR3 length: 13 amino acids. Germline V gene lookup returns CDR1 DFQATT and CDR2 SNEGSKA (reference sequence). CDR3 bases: TGCAGTGCTTCCCCTACACCAAACTATGGCTACACCTTC. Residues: CSASPTPNYGYTF.

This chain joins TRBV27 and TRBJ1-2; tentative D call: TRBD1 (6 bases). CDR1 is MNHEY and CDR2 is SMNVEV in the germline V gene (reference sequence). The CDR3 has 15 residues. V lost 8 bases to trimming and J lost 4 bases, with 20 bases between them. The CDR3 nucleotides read TGTGCCAGCTCAAGGACAGTCCAAGACATCTATGGCTACACCTTC. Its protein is CASSRTVQDIYGYTF.

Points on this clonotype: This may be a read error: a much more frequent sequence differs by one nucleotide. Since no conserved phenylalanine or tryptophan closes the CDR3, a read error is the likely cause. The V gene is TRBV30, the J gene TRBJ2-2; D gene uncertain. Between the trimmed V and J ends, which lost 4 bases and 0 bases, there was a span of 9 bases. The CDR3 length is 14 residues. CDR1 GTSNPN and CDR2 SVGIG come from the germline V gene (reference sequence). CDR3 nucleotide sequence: TGTGCCTGGACGGCAGGAGCGAACACCGGGGAGCTGTTTCTT. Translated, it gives CAWTAGANTGELFL.

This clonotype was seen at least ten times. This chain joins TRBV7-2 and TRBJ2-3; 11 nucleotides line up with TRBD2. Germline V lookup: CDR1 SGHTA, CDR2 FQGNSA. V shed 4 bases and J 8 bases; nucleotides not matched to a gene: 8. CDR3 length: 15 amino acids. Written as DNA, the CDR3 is TGTGCCAGCAGCTCTCTAGCGGGAGGAGCCGGTACGCAGTATTTT. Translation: CASSSLAGGAGTQYF.

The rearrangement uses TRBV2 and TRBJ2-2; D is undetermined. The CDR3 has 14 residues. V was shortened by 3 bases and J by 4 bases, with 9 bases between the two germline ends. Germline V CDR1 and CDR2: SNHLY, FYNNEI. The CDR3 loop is CASSESRVTGELFF. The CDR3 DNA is TGTGCCAGCAGTGAGTCTAGGGTCACCGGGGAGCTGTTTTTT.

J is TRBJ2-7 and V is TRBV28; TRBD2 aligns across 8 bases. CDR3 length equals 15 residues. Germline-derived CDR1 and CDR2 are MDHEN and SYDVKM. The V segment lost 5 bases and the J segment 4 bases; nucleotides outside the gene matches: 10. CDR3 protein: CASSLPAGGGYEQYF. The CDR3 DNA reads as TGTGCCAGCAGTCTGCCTGCGGGAGGAGGGTACGAGCAGTACTTC.

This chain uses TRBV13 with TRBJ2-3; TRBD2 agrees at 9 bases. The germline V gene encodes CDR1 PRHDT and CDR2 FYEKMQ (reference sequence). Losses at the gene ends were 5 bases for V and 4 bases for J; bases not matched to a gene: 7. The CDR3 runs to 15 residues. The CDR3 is CASSVLAGEADTQYF. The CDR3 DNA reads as TGTGCCAGCAGCGTTTTAGCGGGAGAGGCAGATACGCAGTATTTT.

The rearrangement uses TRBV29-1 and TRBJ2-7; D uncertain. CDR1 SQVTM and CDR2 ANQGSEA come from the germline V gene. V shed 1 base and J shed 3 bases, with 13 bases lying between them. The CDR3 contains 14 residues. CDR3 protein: CSVEGNYPNYEQYF. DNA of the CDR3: TGCAGCGTTGAAGGGAATTATCCCAACTACGAGCAGTACTTC.

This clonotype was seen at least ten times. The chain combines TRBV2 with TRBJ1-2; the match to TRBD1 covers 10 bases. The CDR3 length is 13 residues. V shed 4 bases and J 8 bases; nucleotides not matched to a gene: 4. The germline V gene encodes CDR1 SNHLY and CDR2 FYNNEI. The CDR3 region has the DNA TGTGCCAGCAGTGCCGGGACAGGGGTCGGCTACACCTTC. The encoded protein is CASSAGTGVGYTF.

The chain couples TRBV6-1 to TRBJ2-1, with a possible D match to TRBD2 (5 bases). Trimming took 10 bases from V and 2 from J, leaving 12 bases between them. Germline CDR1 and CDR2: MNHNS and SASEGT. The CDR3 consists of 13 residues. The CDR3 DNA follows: TGTGCCACCTTACCGGGAACCTACAATGAGCAGTTCTTC. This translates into CATLPGTYNEQFF.

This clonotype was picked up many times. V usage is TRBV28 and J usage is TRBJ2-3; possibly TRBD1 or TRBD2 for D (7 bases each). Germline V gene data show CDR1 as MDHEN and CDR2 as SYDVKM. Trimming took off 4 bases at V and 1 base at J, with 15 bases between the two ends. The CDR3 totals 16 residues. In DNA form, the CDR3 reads TGTGCCAGCAGTTCACAATCAGGGGGGGGCACAGATACGCAGTATTTT. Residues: CASSSQSGGGTDTQYF. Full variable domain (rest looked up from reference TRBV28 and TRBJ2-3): DVKVTQSSRYLVKRTGEKVFLECVQDMDHENMFWYRQDPGLGLRLIYFSYDVKMKEKGDIPEGYSVSREKKERFSLILESASTNQTSMYLCASSSQSGGGTDTQYFGPGTRLTVL.

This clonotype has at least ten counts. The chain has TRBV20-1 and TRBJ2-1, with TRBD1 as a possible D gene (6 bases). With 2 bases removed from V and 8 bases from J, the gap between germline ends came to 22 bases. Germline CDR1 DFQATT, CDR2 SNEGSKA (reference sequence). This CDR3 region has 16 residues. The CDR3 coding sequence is TGCAGTGCTAGAAGCCGAAAAACAGGGATCAGGGATGAGCAGTTCTTC. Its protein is CSARSRKTGIRDEQFF.

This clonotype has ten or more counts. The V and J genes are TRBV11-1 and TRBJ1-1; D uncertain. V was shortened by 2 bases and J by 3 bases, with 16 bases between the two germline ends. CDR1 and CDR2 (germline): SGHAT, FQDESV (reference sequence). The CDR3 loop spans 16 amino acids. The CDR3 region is CASSLSGRISDTEAFF. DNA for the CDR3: TGTGCCAGCAGCTTATCGGGGAGGATATCGGACACTGAAGCTTTCTTT.